A selection of T cell receptor beta chains follows, all from one sample in a study of shared clonotypes between healthy human individuals. Only in-frame clones appear in the TCRdb table, and some are missing; sequencing was by immunoSEQ multiplex PCR. The sample holds 2 million to 2.5 million clones, 90% to 95% seen once. Sequenced material: naive CD4+ T cells sorted from blood. These receptors were collected from a man between 18 and 35 years old in good health. The CDR3 runs from the conserved cysteine through the conserved F or W. D genes are given only for firm matches. Clone size is not always given. Where it is, it says once, few, many or a class for expanded clones.

>TRBJ2-2|16|TRBV27|TRBD2|-
TGTGCCAGCAGTTTAAGGGGACTAGTGAACACCGGGGAGCTGTTTTTT
CASSLRGLVNTGELFF
>TRBJ2-5|16|TRBV5-4|-|-
TGTGCCAGCAGCTTGGACCGGGCCGTGTACCAAGAGACCCAGTACTTC
CASSLDRAVYQETQYF
>TRBJ2-7|14|TRBV9|-|-
TGTGCCAGCAGCGTGATGGACACCCACTACGAGCAGTACTTC
CASSVMDTHYEQYF
>TRBJ2-2|13|TRBV6-5|-|-
TGTGCCAGCAGCACGATAAACACCGGGGAGCTGTTTTTT
CASSTINTGELFF
>TRBJ1-1|14|TRBV11-2|-|-
TGTGCCAGCAGCTTTTCAGGGTTGAACACTGAAGCTTTCTTT
CASSFSGLNTEAFF
>TRBJ1-2|12|TRBV18|TRBD1|-
TGTGCCAGCTCACAAACAGGGGAAGGCTACACCTTC
CASSQTGEGYTF
>TRBJ2-7|14|TRBV2|-|-
TGTGCCAGCAGTGATAGCAGGCGGCCCCACGAGCAGTACTTC
CASSDSRRPHEQYF
>TRBJ2-5|14|TRBV5-1|-|once
TGCGCCAGCAGCTTGGCCACTACCGGCGGGACCCAGTACTTC
CASSLATTGGTQYF
>TRBJ2-5|14|TRBV5-1|TRBD2|-
TGCGCCAGCAGCGGGACTAGCGGGAGCGAGACCCAGTACTTC
CASSGTSGSETQYF
>TRBJ2-7|14|TRBV18|-|-
TGTGCCAGCTCACCAAGTCAGACGAACTACGAGCAGTACTTC
CASSPSQTNYEQYF
>TRBJ2-7|11|TRBV6-5|-|-
TGTGCCAGCAGTGGCCTCTACGAGCAGTACTTC
CASSGLYEQYF
>TRBJ1-2|12|TRBV6-5|TRBD1|-
TGTGCCAGCGGGACAGGGGACTATGGCTACACCTTC
CASGTGDYGYTF
>TRBJ1-6|16|TRBV5-1|TRBD1|-
TGCGCCAGCAGCTTGGTCACAGGGGCTGAGGGATCACCCCTCCACTTT
CASSLVTGAEGSPLHF
>TRBJ1-3|13|TRBV6-6|-|-
TGTGCCAGCAAATTGGCTTTGGGAAACACCATATATTTT
CASKLALGNTIYF
>TRBJ1-1|11|TRBV30|-|-
TGTGCCTGGAGTGAGGACAATTCTGCTTTCTTT
CAWSEDNSAFF
>TRBJ2-7|16|TRBV11-2|TRBD2|once
TGTGCCAGCAGCAAGGGACTAGCGGAAGTCTCCTACGAGCAGTACTTC
CASSKGLAEVSYEQYF
>TRBJ1-1|14|TRBV6-5|-|-
TGTGCCAGCAGTTACGACAGGATGAACACTGAAGCTTTCTTT
CASSYDRMNTEAFF
>TRBJ2-3|17|TRBV30|TRBD2|-
TGTGCCTGGAGTGTACTTCGAGCGGGAGGGAGCGCAGATACGCAGTATTTT
CAWSVLRAGGSADTQYF
>TRBJ2-5|16|TRBV5-1|TRBD2|-
TGCGCCAGCAGCTTCCGGACTAGCGGACCCCGAGAGACCCAGTACTTC
CASSFRTSGPRETQYF
>TRBJ2-1|16|TRBV10-1|-|-
TGCGCCAGCAGTGAGTCACAGAGGTCCTCCTACAATGAGCAGTTCTTC
CASSESQRSSYNEQFF
>TRBJ1-5|13|TRBV19|-|-
TGTGCCAGTAGTATACAGTCCAATCAGCCCCAGCATTTT
CASSIQSNQPQHF
>TRBJ1-4|17|TRBV5-1|TRBD1|once
TGCGCCAGCAGCCCACAGGGGGCGCAGGGGCTAAATGAAAAACTGTTTTTT
CASSPQGAQGLNEKLFF
>TRBJ1-6|14|TRBV7-9|TRBD1|-
TGTGCCAGCAGCTCCCCAGGGGGAAATTCACCCCTCCACTTT
CASSSPGGNSPLHF
>TRBJ1-6|16|TRBV12-5|-|-
TGTGCTAGTGGTACCATCGCGGGGAACTATAATTCACCCCTCCACTTT
CASGTIAGNYNSPLHF
>TRBJ2-4|13|TRBV30|-|-
TGTGCCTGGAGCCCCGGGACTAAAAACATTCAGTACTTC
CAWSPGTKNIQYF
>TRBJ1-2|12|TRBV30|-|once
TGTGCCTGGAGCGGGGGTATCTATGGCTACACCTTC
CAWSGGIYGYTF
>TRBJ2-2|15|TRBV7-9|-|-
TGTGCCAGCAGCTTCGAGGGTGGGGCGTCCGTGGAGCTGTTTTTT
CASSFEGGASVELFF
>TRBJ2-5|15|TRBV6-5|-|-
TGTGCCAGCAGTTACAGCCAGGGCGGAGGGGAGACCCAGTACTTC
CASSYSQGGGETQYF
>TRBJ1-5|16|TRBV7-2|TRBD1|-
TGTGCCAGCAGCTCTCTGGGACAGGGGAGCAATCAGCCCCAGCATTTT
CASSSLGQGSNQPQHF
>TRBJ1-1|14|TRBV18|-|few
TGTGCCAGCTCACCTAGACCCGATTTCACTGAAGCTTTCTTT
CASSPRPDFTEAFF
>TRBJ2-5|15|TRBV5-1|TRBD1|-
TGCGCCAGCAGCTTGGTGGTCAGGGGGTCGGAGACCCAGTACTTC
CASSLVVRGSETQYF
>TRBJ2-7|14|TRBV29-1|TRBD1|-
TGCAGCGTACGGGACAGGGGGCGATCCTACGAGCAGTACTTC
CSVRDRGRSYEQYF
>TRBJ1-5|15|TRBV27|-|-
TGTGCCAGCAGTTTTTACGGGACACCAAATCAGCCCCAGCATTTT
CASSFYGTPNQPQHF
>TRBJ1-1|13|TRBV30|TRBD1|-
TGTGCCTGGAGTTCGACAGGGGGGGGTGAAGCTTTCTTT
CAWSSTGGGEAFF
>TRBJ2-2|16|TRBV10-3|-|-
TGTGCCATCAACCCCCTAGGGCAGGGTTTGTCCGGGGAGCTGTTTTTT
CAINPLGQGLSGELFF
>TRBJ1-2|13|TRBV6-5|TRBD1|-
TGTGCCAGCAGTTCAACCGGGACAGGTGGCTACACCTTC
CASSSTGTGGYTF
>TRBJ2-4|15|TRBV9|-|-
TGTGCCAGCAGCGTAGGTCCAGGCAGGGAAAACATTCAGTACTTC
CASSVGPGRENIQYF
>TRBJ2-2|15|TRBV9|-|-
TGTGCCAGCAGCGTAGCTCCCGGAAACACCGGGGAGCTGTTTTTT
CASSVAPGNTGELFF
>TRBJ1-4|11|TRBV2|-|-
TGTGCCAGCATGGGGAGGGAAAAACTGTTTTTT
CASMGREKLFF
>TRBJ2-3|14|TRBV5-1|TRBD2|-
TGCGCCAGCAGCCGAGGCGGGGGAGCAGATACGCAGTATTTT
CASSRGGGADTQYF
>TRBJ2-7|13|TRBV19|-|-
TGTGCCAGTAGTCCAGGAAACTCCTACGAGCAGTACTTC
CASSPGNSYEQYF
>TRBJ2-3|14|TRBV2|TRBD2|-
TGTGCCAGCGGGGGGGAGGGCCCCGCAGATACGCAGTATTTT
CASGGEGPADTQYF
>TRBJ1-2|13|TRBV6-1|TRBD1|-
TGTGCCAGCACTAAGACAGGGAAGGATGGCTACACCTTC
CASTKTGKDGYTF
>TRBJ1-3|15|TRBV28|-|once
TGTGCCAGCAGTCCACCCACCCCGGGACGAAACACCATATATTTT
CASSPPTPGRNTIYF
>TRBJ1-1|12|TRBV29-1|-|-
TGCAGCGTTGACAGGGGACACACTGAAGCTTTCTTT
CSVDRGHTEAFF
>TRBJ2-3|14|TRBV7-2|-|-
TGTGCCAGCAGCCCTCTGGGGAGACAAGATACGCAGTATTTT
CASSPLGRQDTQYF
>TRBJ2-1|11|TRBV20-1|-|-
TGCAGTGCCGGGGCCCCGCGGGAGCAGTTCTTC
CSAGAPREQFF
>TRBJ2-2|15|TRBV30|TRBD2|-
TGTGCCTGGAGCGCTAGGACTAGCGGAACCGGGGAGCTGTTTTTT
CAWSARTSGTGELFF